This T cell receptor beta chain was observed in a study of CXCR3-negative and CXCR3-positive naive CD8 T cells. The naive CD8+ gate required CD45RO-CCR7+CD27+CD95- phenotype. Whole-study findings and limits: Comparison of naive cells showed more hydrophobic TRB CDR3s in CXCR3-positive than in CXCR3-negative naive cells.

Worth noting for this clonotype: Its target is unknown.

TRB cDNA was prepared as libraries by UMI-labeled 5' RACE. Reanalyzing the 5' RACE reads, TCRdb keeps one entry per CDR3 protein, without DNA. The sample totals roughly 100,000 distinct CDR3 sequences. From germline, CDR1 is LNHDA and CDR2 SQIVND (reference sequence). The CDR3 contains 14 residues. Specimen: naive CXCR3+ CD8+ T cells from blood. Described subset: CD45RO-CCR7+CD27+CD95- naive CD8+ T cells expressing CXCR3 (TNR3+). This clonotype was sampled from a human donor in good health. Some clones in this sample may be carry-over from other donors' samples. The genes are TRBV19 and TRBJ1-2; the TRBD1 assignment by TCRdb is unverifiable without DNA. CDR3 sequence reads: CASTTTGGARGYTF.